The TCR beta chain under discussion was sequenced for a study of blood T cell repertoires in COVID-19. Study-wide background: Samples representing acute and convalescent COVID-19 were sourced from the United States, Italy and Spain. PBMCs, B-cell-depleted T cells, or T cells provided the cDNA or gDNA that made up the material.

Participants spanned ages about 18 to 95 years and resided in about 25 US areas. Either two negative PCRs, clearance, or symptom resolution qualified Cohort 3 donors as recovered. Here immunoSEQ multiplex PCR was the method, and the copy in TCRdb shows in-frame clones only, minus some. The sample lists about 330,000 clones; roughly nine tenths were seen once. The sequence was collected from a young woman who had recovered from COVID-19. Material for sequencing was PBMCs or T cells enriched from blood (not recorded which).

CDR3 nucleotides: TGTGCCAGCAGGGAAGGGAGTACAGATACGCAGTATTTT. Its translation is CASREGSTDTQYF. This sequence joins TRBV28 and TRBJ2-3; perhaps TRBD2 as D (5 bases). The CDR3 loop spans 13 amino acids. Trimming cost V 6 bases and J 3 bases, with 10 bases left between them. Germline V lookup: CDR1 MDHEN, CDR2 SYDVKM. Drawing the rest from reference TRBV28 and TRBJ2-3, the complete variable domain is DVKVTQSSRYLVKRTGEKVFLECVQDMDHENMFWYRQDPGLGLRLIYFSYDVKMKEKGDIPEGYSVSREKKERFSLILESASTNQTSMYLCASREGSTDTQYFGPGTRLTVL.